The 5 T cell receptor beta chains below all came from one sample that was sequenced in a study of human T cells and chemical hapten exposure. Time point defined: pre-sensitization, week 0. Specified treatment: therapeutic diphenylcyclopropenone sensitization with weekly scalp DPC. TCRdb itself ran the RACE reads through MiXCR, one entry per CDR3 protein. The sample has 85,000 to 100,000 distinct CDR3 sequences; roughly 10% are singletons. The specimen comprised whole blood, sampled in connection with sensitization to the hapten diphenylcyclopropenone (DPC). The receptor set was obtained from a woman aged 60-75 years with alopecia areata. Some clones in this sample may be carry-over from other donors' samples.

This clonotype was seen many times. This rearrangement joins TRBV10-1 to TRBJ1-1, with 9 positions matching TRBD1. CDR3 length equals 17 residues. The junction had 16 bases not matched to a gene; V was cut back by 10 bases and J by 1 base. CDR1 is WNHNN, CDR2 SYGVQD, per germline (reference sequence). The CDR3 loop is CATLGDRAIGRNTEAFF. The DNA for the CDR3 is TGCGCCACCTTGGGGGACAGGGCCATAGGACGGAACACTGAAGCTTTCTTT.

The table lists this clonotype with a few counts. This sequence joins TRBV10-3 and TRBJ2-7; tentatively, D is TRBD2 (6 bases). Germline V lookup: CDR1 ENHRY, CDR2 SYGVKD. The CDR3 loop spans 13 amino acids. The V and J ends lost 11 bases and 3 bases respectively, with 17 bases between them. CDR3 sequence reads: CASSGTGNYEQYF. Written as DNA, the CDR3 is TGTGCCTCATCGGGGACTGGGAACTACGAGCAGTACTTC.

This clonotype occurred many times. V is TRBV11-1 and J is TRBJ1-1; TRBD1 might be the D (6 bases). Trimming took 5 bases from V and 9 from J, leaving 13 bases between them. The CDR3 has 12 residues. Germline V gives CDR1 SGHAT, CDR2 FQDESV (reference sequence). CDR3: CASSPQTGKAFF. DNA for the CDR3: TGTGCCAGCAGCCCCCAGACAGGAAAAGCTTTCTTT. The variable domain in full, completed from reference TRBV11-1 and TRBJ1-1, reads EAEVAQSPRYKITEKSQAVAFWCDPISGHATLYWYRQILGQGPELLVQFQDESVVDDSQLPKDRFSAERLKGVDSTLKIQPAELGDSAMYLCASSPQTGKAFFGQGTRLTVV.

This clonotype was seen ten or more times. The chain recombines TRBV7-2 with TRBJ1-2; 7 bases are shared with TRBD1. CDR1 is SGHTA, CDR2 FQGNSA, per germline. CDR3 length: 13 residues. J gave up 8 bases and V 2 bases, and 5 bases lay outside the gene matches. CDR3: CASSLTGALGYTF. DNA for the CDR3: TGTGCCAGCAGCTTAACAGGGGCGTTGGGCTACACCTTC.

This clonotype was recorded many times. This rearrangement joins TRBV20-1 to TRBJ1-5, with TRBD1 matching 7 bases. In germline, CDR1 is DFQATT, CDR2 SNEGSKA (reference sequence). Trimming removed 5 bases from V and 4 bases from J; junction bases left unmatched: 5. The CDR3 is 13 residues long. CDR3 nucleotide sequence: TGCAGTGCTGGTGGCAGGGGGAATCAGCCCCAGCATTTT. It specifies CSAGGRGNQPQHF.